These 15 T cell receptor beta chains originate from one sample sequenced in a study of blood T cell repertoires in COVID-19. The table came from immunoSEQ multiplex PCR; TCRdb's copy has only in-frame clones and leaves some out. The sample records roughly 110,000 clones, 81% being singletons. The sample was peripheral blood. These receptors came from a man in his fifties with acute or convalescent COVID-19.

The rearrangement joins TRBV19 to TRBJ2-7; TRBD1 is a possible D gene (6 bases). V shed 7 bases and J shed 2 bases, with 12 bases lying between them. In germline, CDR1 is LNHDA, CDR2 SQIVND (reference sequence). The CDR3 has 13 residues. The CDR3 loop is CASKESGAYEQYF. Written as DNA, the CDR3 is TGTGCCAGTAAGGAGTCAGGGGCCTACGAGCAGTACTTC.

This chain connects TRBV2 to TRBJ1-6; the D gene is possibly TRBD1 (5 bases). The CDR3 loop spans 13 amino acids. Trimming took off 7 bases at V and 12 bases at J, with 16 bases between the two ends. Germline V CDR1 and CDR2: SNHLY, FYNNEI. CDR3 DNA: TGTGCCAGCACGGAGGGGCAGATGGAACCCCTCCACTTT. Amino acids: CASTEGQMEPLHF.

This chain uses TRBV2 with TRBJ1-5; TRBD1 might be the D (6 bases). V was clipped by 6 bases and J by 0 bases, with 18 bases between them. Germline values: CDR1 SNHLY, CDR2 FYNNEI. The CDR3 runs to 17 residues. As DNA, the CDR3 is TGTGCCAGCAGCCAAGGTCCACAGGGTCTTAGCAATCAGCCCCAGCATTTT. This encodes CASSQGPQGLSNQPQHF.

J is TRBJ2-7 and V is TRBV11-3, with D unresolved. The CDR3 consists of 15 residues. Per the germline V gene, CDR1 is SGHNT and CDR2 is YENEEA. The germline V and J ends were trimmed by 0 bases and 0 bases, with 9 bases remaining between them. The CDR3 region has the DNA TGTGCCAGCAGCTTAGATTTTCACAGCTCCTACGAGCAGTACGTC. It specifies CASSLDFHSSYEQYV.

The chain links TRBV5-1 to TRBJ2-5; 11 bases are a match to TRBD1. Germline CDR1 and CDR2: SGHRS and YFSETQ. The CDR3 extends over 15 amino acids. Trimming removed 3 bases from V and 1 base from J; junction bases left unmatched: 2. The CDR3 DNA reads TGCGCCAGCAGCTCGGGACAGGGGGTCCAAGAGACCCAGTACTTC. The encoded protein is CASSSGQGVQETQYF.

The CDR3 region is CASSYPGGETQYF. In DNA form, the CDR3 reads TGTGCCAGCAGTTACCCAGGTGGAGAGACCCAGTACTTC. V is TRBV6-5 and J is TRBJ2-5; no clear D gene. The CDR3 has 13 amino acids. V was shortened by 2 bases and J by 4 bases, with 8 bases between the two germline ends. The germline CDR1 and CDR2 sequences are MNHEY and SVGAGI.

This chain links TRBV25-1 with TRBJ1-1, with D possibly TRBD1 on 6 matching bases. Between the trimmed V and J ends, which lost 6 bases and 4 bases, there was a span of 9 bases. The CDR3 runs 12 residues. Germline CDR1 reads MGHDK; CDR2 reads SYGVNS. The CDR3 reads CASRGQTTEAFF. The CDR3 bases are TGTGCCAGCAGAGGACAGACCACTGAAGCTTTCTTT.

J is TRBJ2-3 and V is TRBV12-3 or TRBV12-4, with D maybe TRBD2 (6 bases). Trimming shortened V by 7 bases and J by 6 bases, and 14 bases separated the two germline ends. The CDR3 is 13 residues long. The CDR3 nucleotides are TGTGCCAGCACCTACAGGAGGGCGGATACGCAGTATTTT. Translation: CASTYRRADTQYF.

V gene TRBV6-5 combines with J gene TRBJ1-2; D may be TRBD1 (5 bases). Germline CDR1 is MNHEY and CDR2 is SVGAGI. CDR3 length: 13 residues. Trimming took 2 bases from V and 5 from J, leaving 9 bases between them. CDR3 sequence: CASSYTGGYGYTF. The CDR3 DNA reads TGTGCCAGCAGTTACACCGGGGGTTATGGCTACACCTTC.

The chain links TRBV27 to TRBJ1-1; a weak D match, TRBD1 (5 bases). This CDR3 is built from 14 residues. Germline V CDR1 and CDR2: MNHEY, SMNVEV (reference sequence). Trimming removed 0 bases from V and 3 bases from J, with 8 bases in between. The CDR3 nucleotides read TGTGCCAGCAGTTTATCTAGCAGGGACACTGAAGCTTTCTTT. This translates into CASSLSSRDTEAFF.

The chain carries TRBV28 and TRBJ2-1; tentatively, D is TRBD1 (6 bases). Trimming left V 6 bases short and J 0 bases short, with 12 bases between. This CDR3 region has 15 residues. From germline, CDR1 is MDHEN and CDR2 SYDVKM. CDR3 sequence: CASRDQGFSYNEQFF. CDR3 sequence (DNA): TGTGCCAGCAGAGACCAGGGGTTCTCCTACAATGAGCAGTTCTTC. Based on the CDR3 plus reference TRBV28 and TRBJ2-1, the full variable domain is DVKVTQSSRYLVKRTGEKVFLECVQDMDHENMFWYRQDPGLGLRLIYFSYDVKMKEKGDIPEGYSVSREKKERFSLILESASTNQTSMYLCASRDQGFSYNEQFFGPGTRLTVL.

The chain joins TRBV5-6 to TRBJ2-4; possible D gene TRBD2, 6 bases. Between the trimmed V and J ends, which lost 4 bases and 8 bases, there was a span of 10 bases. The CDR3 runs to 12 residues. In germline, CDR1 is SGHDT, CDR2 YYEEEE. The CDR3 loop reads CASSSWGDIQYF. The CDR3 nucleotides read TGTGCCAGCAGCAGCTGGGGGGACATTCAGTACTTC.

This sequence joins TRBV5-1 and TRBJ1-4; D is unclear. V lost 0 bases and J lost 3, with 6 bases in between. From germline, CDR1 is SGHRS and CDR2 YFSETQ. The CDR3 has 14 residues. The CDR3 nucleotides read TGCGCCAGCAGCTTGGGGCTAGCTAATGAAAAACTGTTTTTT. Residues: CASSLGLANEKLFF.

The V gene is TRBV28, the J gene TRBJ1-5, with 8 bases identical to TRBD1. The V gene end was trimmed by 4 bases and the J gene end by 7 bases; junction bases not matched to a gene: 9. Germline V lookup: CDR1 MDHEN, CDR2 SYDVKM. The CDR3 runs to 15 residues. The CDR3 loop is CASSSTTGARQPQHF. As DNA, the CDR3 is TGTGCCAGCAGTTCAACGACAGGGGCCAGGCAGCCCCAGCATTTT.

The genes are TRBV3-1 (or the pseudogene TRBV3-2) and TRBJ1-2; 7 nucleotides line up with TRBD1. The CDR3 covers 14 residues. Trimming cost V 3 bases and J 2 bases; bases outside gene matches: 3. Germline-derived CDR1 and CDR2 are LGHDT and YNNKEL (reference sequence). In nucleotides, the CDR3 is TGTGCCAGCAGCCACCGGGACAGCAACTATGGCTACACCTTC. The encoded protein is CASSHRDSNYGYTF.